Listed here are 27 T cell receptor beta chains from one sample, sequenced in a study of control samples from healthy donors and cancer patients (TCRdb year 2020). The library was built by means of the immunoSEQ multiplex PCR assay. TCRdb's version of the immuneACCESS table is confined to in-frame rearrangements and falls short of the full clone set. An unresolved V gene accounts for under half of the shortfall where checked; the remainder is of unknown origin. In all, the sample holds about 180,000 clones, and 90% of those were seen once. The ten top clones hold around 1.4% of the sample. The material sequenced was blood. These receptors all come from a woman aged 45 to 65 in good health.

This clone has just one count. This chain joins TRBV7-2 and TRBJ2-3; TRBD2 aligns across 11 bases. V lost 1 base to trimming and J lost 6 bases; unmatched junction nucleotides: 6. The CDR3 runs 16 residues. Germline CDR1 SGHTA, CDR2 FQGNSA. CDR3 in amino acids: CASSLVLAGGGDTQYF. As DNA, the CDR3 is TGTGCCAGCAGCTTAGTGCTAGCGGGGGGTGGGGATACGCAGTATTTT.

The CDR3 here is CASSYSILDNEQFF. CDR3 in DNA: TGTGCCAGCAGTTACTCGATTTTAGACAATGAGCAGTTCTTC. The rearrangement uses TRBV6-5 and TRBJ2-1; D uncertain. The CDR3 is 14 amino acids. Per germline, CDR1 MNHEY and CDR2 SVGAGI. Trimming took 0 bases from V and 5 from J, leaving 8 bases between them.

The chain joins TRBV7-2 to TRBJ2-5, with 8 positions matching TRBD1. The CDR3 has 15 residues. V shed 2 bases and J 5 bases; nucleotides not matched to a gene: 7. The germline V gene has CDR1 SGHTA and CDR2 FQGNSA. In DNA, the CDR3 is TGTGCCAGCAGCTTATTACAGGGGGGAACGGAGACCCAGTACTTC. This translates into CASSLLQGGTETQYF.

The chain employs TRBV2 and TRBJ2-3, with 10 nucleotides matching TRBD1. Per germline, CDR1 SNHLY and CDR2 FYNNEI. The CDR3 has 17 amino acids. The ends lost 3 bases at V and 7 bases at J; junction bases unmatched: 13. CDR3: CASSDRLKDRGSHTQYF. In nucleotides, the CDR3 is TGTGCCAGCAGTGATCGACTCAAGGACAGGGGGAGCCATACGCAGTATTTT.

The V gene is TRBV29-1, the J gene TRBJ1-2; D is perhaps TRBD1 (5 bases). V lost 4 bases, J lost 3 bases, and 9 bases lay in between. CDR1 SQVTM and CDR2 ANQGSEA come from the germline V gene. This CDR3 has 12 residues. The CDR3 here is CSVAPRDYGYTF. The CDR3 DNA is TGCAGCGTTGCCCCCAGGGACTATGGCTACACCTTC.

The V and J genes are TRBV18 and TRBJ2-2; the D gene is possibly TRBD2 (6 bases). The germline CDR1 and CDR2 sequences are KGHSH and LQKENI. The V and J ends lost 6 bases and 6 bases respectively, with 20 bases between them. This CDR3 has 16 residues. This CDR3 is CASSRLVFPGAGELFF. The DNA of the CDR3 is TGTGCCAGCTCCCGACTGGTGTTTCCGGGGGCCGGGGAGCTGTTTTTT.

The chain employs TRBV3-1 (or the pseudogene TRBV3-2) and TRBJ1-2; unclear D gene. The CDR3 runs 13 residues. V was trimmed by 1 base and J by 5 bases, leaving 8 bases between them. Germline V CDR1 and CDR2: LGHDT, YNNKEL (reference sequence). CDR3 residues: CASSQAGEYGYTF. CDR3 nucleotide sequence: TGTGCCAGCAGCCAAGCAGGAGAGTATGGCTACACCTTC.

The J gene is TRBJ2-3, the V gene TRBV5-4; perhaps TRBD2 as D (6 bases). V lost 1 base and J 4 bases, leaving 13 bases between the germline ends. Germline assignment: CDR1 SGHNT and CDR2 YYREEE (reference sequence). This CDR3 contains 15 residues. The CDR3 DNA is TGTGCCAGCAGCTTGCAACTAGCCCGGTCAGATACGCAGTATTTT. Translation: CASSLQLARSDTQYF.

The chain recombines TRBV5-8 with TRBJ2-6; no reliable D call. V was cut by 4 bases and J by 0 bases, with 8 bases left in between. Germline V gives CDR1 SGHTS, CDR2 YDEGEE. This CDR3 spans 15 amino acids. In nucleotides, the CDR3 is TGTGCCAGCAGCCTCACAACCTCTGGGGCCAACGTCCTGACTTTC. Its translation is CASSLTTSGANVLTF.

This sequence joins TRBV7-2 and TRBJ2-1; D is tentatively TRBD1 or TRBD2 (5 bases each). There are 14 residues in the CDR3. From germline, CDR1 is SGHTA and CDR2 FQGNSA. V was clipped by 1 base and J by 9 bases, with 13 bases between them. This chain's CDR3 is CASSLVIRGAEQFF. In nucleotides, the CDR3 is TGTGCCAGCAGCTTAGTAATAAGGGGAGCTGAGCAGTTCTTC.

This clone was seen once. The chain uses TRBV4-2 and TRBJ2-7, with 9 bases fitting TRBD1. J lost 7 bases, V lost 4 bases, and 11 bases had no gene match. Germline V gene data show CDR1 as LGHNA and CDR2 as YNFKEQ. There are 15 residues in the CDR3. CDR3 DNA: TGTGCCAGCAGCCGCGCGGACAGGGGCCTGTCGGAGCAGTACTTC. Translating it yields CASSRADRGLSEQYF.

The chain combines TRBV15 with TRBJ2-7, with 12 bases identical to TRBD2. Germline CDR1 reads LNHNV; CDR2 reads YYDKDF (reference sequence). Trimming removed 3 bases from V and 6 bases from J; junction bases left unmatched: 6. The CDR3 is 15 amino acids. The CDR3 is CATSSRLAGEGEQYF. DNA for the CDR3: TGTGCCACCAGCAGTAGACTAGCGGGAGAGGGCGAGCAGTACTTC.

The chain carries TRBV6-5 and TRBJ1-5; D possibly corresponds to TRBD1 (6 bases). V lost 6 bases and J 0 bases, leaving 12 bases between the germline ends. This CDR3 comprises 15 residues. Germline CDR1 and CDR2: MNHEY and SVGAGI. The chain's CDR3 is CASRPGEVSNQPQHF. The CDR3 bases are TGTGCCAGCAGACCAGGGGAAGTTAGCAATCAGCCCCAGCATTTT.

The chain employs TRBV7-2 and TRBJ2-7; 8 nucleotides agree with TRBD2. Germline values: CDR1 SGHTA, CDR2 FQGNSA. The CDR3 extends over 15 amino acids. The V gene end was trimmed by 5 bases and the J gene end by 0 bases; junction bases not matched to a gene: 6. CDR3 coding DNA: TGTGCCAGCAGCCCGATCGGGGGGGCCTCCTACGAGCAGTACTTC. It codes for CASSPIGGASYEQYF.

The chain links TRBV6-5 to TRBJ2-5; 8 nucleotides agree with TRBD1. V lost 8 bases, J lost 1 base, and 3 bases stayed unmatched. CDR1 and CDR2 from the germline V gene are MNHEY and SVGAGI. This CDR3 region has 13 residues. The DNA for the CDR3 is TGTGCCAGCGGGACAGGTGTCCAAGAGACCCAGTACTTC. This sequence encodes CASGTGVQETQYF.

The chain is built from TRBV18 and TRBJ2-7, with D perhaps TRBD1 or TRBD2 (5 bases each). Trimming shortened V by 0 bases and J by 6 bases, and 9 bases separated the two germline ends. The germline V gene encodes CDR1 KGHSH and CDR2 LQKENI. The CDR3 totals 13 residues. The CDR3 here is CASSPPGDGEQYF. The CDR3 nucleotides are TGTGCCAGCTCACCACCGGGGGACGGCGAGCAGTACTTC. Complete variable domain (other parts from reference TRBV18 and TRBJ2-7): NAGVMQNPRHLVRRRGQEARLRCSPMKGHSHVYWYRQLPEEGLKFMVYLQKENIIDESGMPKERFSAEFPKEGPSILRIQQVVRGDSAAYFCASSPPGDGEQYFGPGTRLTVT.

This rearrangement joins TRBV12-3 or TRBV12-4 to TRBJ1-3; D remains unclear. There are 10 residues in the CDR3. V was trimmed by 8 bases and J by 5 bases, leaving 4 bases between them. The CDR3 DNA reads as TGTGCCAGCTGTAGAAACACCATATATTTT. It codes for CASCRNTIYF.

The chain has TRBV28 and TRBJ1-1, with D tentatively TRBD1 (6 bases). The germline V gene encodes CDR1 MDHEN and CDR2 SYDVKM. The CDR3 sequence is 14 residues long. V dropped 6 bases and J dropped 2 bases, with 13 bases sitting between them. The CDR3 coding sequence is TGTGCCAGCAGGCCTCGGACAGAAAACACTGAAGCTTTCTTT. Its translation is CASRPRTENTEAFF.

The count of this clone is one. CDR3 residues: CASSLDPGLNTEAFF. As DNA, the CDR3 is TGTGCCAGCAGCTTGGACCCAGGGCTAAACACTGAAGCTTTCTTT. The chain uses TRBV5-4 and TRBJ1-1, with D possibly TRBD1 on 5 matching bases. The germline gives CDR1 SGHNT, CDR2 YYREEE (reference sequence). V gave up 0 bases and J gave up 2 bases, with 11 bases separating them. This CDR3 spans 15 amino acids.

The gene calls are TRBV9 and TRBJ2-2, with 9 bases that match TRBD2. This CDR3 has 15 residues. The germline gives CDR1 SGDLS, CDR2 YYNGEE. The ends lost 4 bases at V and 6 bases at J; junction bases unmatched: 7. CDR3 sequence reads: CASSPRSGGPGELFF. The CDR3 region has the DNA TGTGCCAGCAGCCCCCGCAGCGGGGGGCCCGGGGAGCTGTTTTTT.

The chain carries TRBV27 and TRBJ2-3, with 12 bases that match TRBD2. The CDR3 spans 20 residues. Per germline, CDR1 MNHEY and CDR2 SMNVEV (reference sequence). V shed 1 base and J 0 bases; nucleotides not matched to a gene: 11. The CDR3 reads CASSLWPPSGRGPSTDTQYF. In DNA, the CDR3 is TGTGCCAGCAGTTTATGGCCCCCTAGCGGGAGGGGTCCTAGCACAGATACGCAGTATTTT.

The chain has TRBV10-1 and TRBJ1-4, with D uncertain. The CDR3 extends over 13 amino acids. From germline, CDR1 is WNHNN and CDR2 SYGVQD (reference sequence). The germline V and J ends were trimmed by 8 bases and 8 bases, with 15 bases remaining between them. The CDR3 region is CASPSRPREKLFF. The CDR3 DNA reads TGCGCCAGCCCGTCGCGGCCGAGGGAAAAACTGTTTTTT.

This clone was picked up one time. The chain links TRBV12-3 or TRBV12-4 to TRBJ2-5; D uncertain. This CDR3 is 11 amino acids long. V shed 4 bases and J shed 5 bases, with 5 bases lying between them. The CDR3: CASSSRETQYF. Written as DNA, the CDR3 is TGTGCCAGCAGTTCGAGGGAGACCCAGTACTTC.

In DNA form, the CDR3 reads TGTGCCAGCAGTTACTCGCCGGGTGCGAGCGGGACTTCGTACGAGCAGTACTTC. Its protein product is CASSYSPGASGTSYEQYF. The V call is TRBV6-2 or TRBV6-3, the J call TRBJ2-7; 7 nucleotides align to TRBD2. Germline values: CDR1 MNHEY, CDR2 SVGEGT. The CDR3 extends over 18 amino acids. With 0 bases clipped from V and 4 bases from J, the junction kept 15 bases outside the gene matches.

V is TRBV7-8 and J is TRBJ1-3, with D possibly matching TRBD1 (5 bases). Trimming pared 2 bases from V and 1 base from J, leaving 9 bases between. Germline CDR1 and CDR2: SGHVS and FQNEAQ. The CDR3 runs to 15 residues. CDR3 in DNA: TGTGCCAGCAGCTTACGGGGGAGGTCTGGAAACACCATATATTTT. This gives the protein CASSLRGRSGNTIYF.

The chain links TRBV7-2 to TRBJ1-2; a possible D gene is TRBD1 (5 bases). CDR3 length equals 14 residues. V was cut by 4 bases and J by 4 bases, with 13 bases left in between. CDR1 is SGHTA, CDR2 FQGNSA, per germline. The DNA of the CDR3 is TGTGCCAGCAGCTCAGAAGGGGTCCTCTATGGCTACACCTTC. Amino acids: CASSSEGVLYGYTF.

The J gene is TRBJ1-1, the V gene TRBV28, with TRBD1 as a possible D gene (5 bases). This CDR3 comprises 15 residues. Per the germline V gene, CDR1 is MDHEN and CDR2 is SYDVKM. V lost 11 bases to trimming and J lost 1 base, with 20 bases between them. The CDR3 DNA is TGTGCCGGATTGAGTTGGGGGGAGGGGAACACTGAAGCTTTCTTT. Translation: CAGLSWGEGNTEAFF.